Below are 18 T cell receptor beta chains sequenced from a single sample in a study of cytomegalovirus exposure and HLA in healthy donors. PCR involved 60 Vbeta and 13 Jbeta primers. Measured with immunoSEQ multiplex PCR; TCRdb has only the in-frame clones, and not every one. The sample gives 90,000 or so clones, 65% to 80% of which show up once; 16% is in the top ten. Sequencing was carried out using PBMCs. These receptors were obtained from a woman in her late teens or twenties in good health and CMV-seropositive.

V is TRBV28 and J is TRBJ1-5, with D maybe TRBD1 (6 bases). CDR3 length: 16 amino acids. In germline, CDR1 is MDHEN, CDR2 SYDVKM. V lost 5 bases and J lost 2, with 16 bases in between. CDR3 in DNA: TGTGCCAGCAGTCCCCATACAGGGAGGGGCAATCAGCCCCAGCATTTT. Amino acids: CASSPHTGRGNQPQHF. The whole variable domain, remainder taken from reference TRBV28 and TRBJ1-5, is DVKVTQSSRYLVKRTGEKVFLECVQDMDHENMFWYRQDPGLGLRLIYFSYDVKMKEKGDIPEGYSVSREKKERFSLILESASTNQTSMYLCASSPHTGRGNQPQHFGDGTRLSIL.

CDR3 amino acids: CASSLSRQGGYEKLFF. CDR3 bases: TGTGCCAGCAGCCTGAGCCGACAGGGGGGTTATGAAAAACTGTTTTTT. J is TRBJ1-4 and V is TRBV7-8; 9 nucleotides line up with TRBD1. This CDR3 region has 16 residues. CDR1 and CDR2 (germline): SGHVS, FQNEAQ. The trim removed 5 bases at V and 6 bases at J, leaving 10 bases unmatched. The full variable domain, its missing parts supplied by reference TRBV7-8 and TRBJ1-4, is GAGVSQSPRYKVAKRGQDVALRCDPISGHVSLFWYQQALGQGPEFLTYFQNEAQLDKSGLPSDRFFAERPEGSVSTLKIQRTQQEDSAVYLCASSLSRQGGYEKLFFGSGTQLSVL.

The chain joins TRBV2 to TRBJ1-1; a possible D gene is TRBD1 (5 bases). The CDR3 totals 14 residues. Germline lookup yields CDR1 SNHLY and CDR2 FYNNEI. With 6 bases removed from V and 2 bases from J, the gap between germline ends came to 13 bases. The CDR3 DNA reads as TGTGCCAGCAGGATTGAGGGACTCAACACTGAAGCTTTCTTT. This encodes CASRIEGLNTEAFF.

This clone has more than one count but fewer than ten. This chain links TRBV27 with TRBJ1-4; TRBD1 is a possible D gene (6 bases). Germline-derived CDR1 and CDR2 are MNHEY and SMNVEV (reference sequence). V was shortened by 3 bases and J by 7 bases, with 12 bases between the two germline ends. The CDR3 contains 14 residues. The CDR3 loop is CASSLGGAFEKLFF. CDR3 in DNA: TGTGCCAGCAGTTTGGGGGGGGCGTTTGAAAAACTGTTTTTT.

The V call is TRBV4-2, the J call TRBJ2-1, with TRBD1 as a possible D gene (5 bases). Between the trimmed V and J ends, which lost 0 bases and 7 bases, there was a span of 13 bases. The CDR3 contains 15 residues. Germline-derived CDR1 and CDR2 are LGHNA and YNFKEQ. In DNA form, the CDR3 reads TGTGCCAGCAGCCAAGATTGGGGCCCATCAAATGAGCAGTTCTTC. Amino acid sequence: CASSQDWGPSNEQFF.

CDR3 sequence reads: CASSLNRGDGYTF. The CDR3 region has the DNA TGTGCCAGCAGCTTAAACAGGGGGGATGGCTACACCTTC. The J gene is TRBJ1-2, the V gene TRBV7-2; 8 bases agree with TRBD1. V shed 2 bases, J shed 6 bases, and the junction held 2 bases outside the gene matches. The germline V gene encodes CDR1 SGHTA and CDR2 FQGNSA. The CDR3 covers 13 residues.

The chain links TRBV9 to TRBJ1-2; D remains ambiguous. The CDR3 is 13 residues long. Germline V lookup: CDR1 SGDLS, CDR2 YYNGEE. V lost 4 bases, J lost 4 bases, and 11 bases lay in between. CDR3 loop: CASSSGLGYGYTF. The CDR3 DNA is TGTGCCAGCAGCTCCGGACTAGGCTATGGCTACACCTTC.

The gene calls are TRBV7-9 and TRBJ1-5; D unclear. Between the trimmed V and J ends, which lost 2 bases and 3 bases, there was a span of 11 bases. Per the germline V gene, CDR1 is SEHNR and CDR2 is FQNEAQ (reference sequence). This CDR3 is built from 15 residues. The CDR3: CASSLTNSLNQPQHF. CDR3 nucleotides: TGTGCCAGCAGCTTAACGAACAGTCTCAATCAGCCCCAGCATTTT. Complete variable domain (other parts from reference TRBV7-9 and TRBJ1-5): DTGVSQNPRHKITKRGQNVTFRCDPISEHNRLYWYRQTLGQGPEFLTYFQNEAQLEKSRLLSDRFSAERPKGSFSTLEIQRTEQGDSAMYLCASSLTNSLNQPQHFGDGTRLSIL.

J is TRBJ2-5 and V is TRBV7-6; 9 positions agree with TRBD1. The J call may be faulty, since TRBJ2-7 better matches the DNA end. Germline CDR1 is SGHVS and CDR2 is FNYEAQ. This CDR3 comprises 16 residues. CDR3 coding DNA: TGTGCCAGCAGCGGGGCCGGGACAGGGTTCTCCTACGAGCAGTACTTC. Protein sequence: CASSGAGTGFSYEQYF.

The rearrangement joins TRBV10-2 to TRBJ2-7, with 7 bases lining up with TRBD1. Germline assignment: CDR1 WSHSY and CDR2 SAAADI. CDR3 length: 17 amino acids. The J segment lost 4 bases and the V segment lost 1 base, leaving 13 bases of the junction unmatched. The chain's CDR3 is CASSEFTGAQGPYEQYF. The CDR3 region has the DNA TGCGCCAGCAGTGAGTTCACAGGGGCGCAGGGCCCATACGAGCAGTACTTC.

The chain recombines TRBV9 with TRBJ2-1; TRBD2 aligns across 11 bases. Germline V gene data show CDR1 as SGDLS and CDR2 as YYNGEE. CDR3 length equals 16 residues. Losses at the gene ends were 0 bases for V and 6 bases for J; bases not matched to a gene: 5. CDR3: CASSVDSGRALNEQFF. The CDR3 bases are TGTGCCAGCAGCGTAGATAGCGGGAGGGCCCTCAATGAGCAGTTCTTC.

The chain uses TRBV16 and TRBJ2-2, with D unresolved. This CDR3 comprises 13 residues. Germline assignment: CDR1 KGHSY and CDR2 FQNENV. V was clipped by 1 base and J by 7 bases, with 7 bases between them. The CDR3 is CASSQFADGELFF. Here the CDR3 DNA reads TGTGCCAGCAGCCAATTTGCGGACGGGGAGCTGTTTTTT.

J is TRBJ2-1 and V is TRBV19; TRBD2 agrees at 7 bases. This CDR3 contains 14 residues. Trimming took 0 bases from V and 8 from J; bases not matched to a gene: 4. CDR1 and CDR2 (germline): LNHDA, SQIVND (reference sequence). The CDR3, as DNA: TGTGCCAGTAGTATAGATCGGACTAGTCATGAGCAGTTCTTC. It yields the protein CASSIDRTSHEQFF.

The CDR3 here is CASSHSWLSFGEDRVYGYTF. The DNA of the CDR3 is TGTGCCAGCAGCCATTCATGGCTAAGTTTTGGGGAGGACAGGGTTTATGGCTACACCTTC. The chain recombines TRBV14 with TRBJ1-2, with 8 bases matching TRBD1. V trimming: 3 bases; J trimming: 5 bases; junction bases outside the gene matches: 23. Germline lookup yields CDR1 SGHDN and CDR2 FVKESK. The CDR3 has 20 residues.

The chain is built from TRBV5-1 and TRBJ2-3, with TRBD2 matching over 11 bases. Germline values: CDR1 SGHRS, CDR2 YFSETQ. The ends lost 2 bases at V and 8 bases at J; junction bases unmatched: 7. The CDR3 runs to 15 residues. The CDR3 protein is CASSFETSGVGTQYF. Here the CDR3 DNA reads TGCGCCAGCAGCTTCGAGACTAGCGGGGTCGGTACGCAGTATTTT.

V is TRBV4-1 and J is TRBJ1-5; 7 bases line up with TRBD1. CDR3 length equals 15 residues. V lost 1 base and J lost 6; bases outside the gene matches: 6. From germline, CDR1 is MGHRA and CDR2 YSYEKL. The CDR3 region is CASSQGEQGRQPQHF. The CDR3 nucleotides read TGCGCCAGCAGCCAAGGAGAACAGGGGCGTCAGCCCCAGCATTTT.

The chain joins TRBV20-1 to TRBJ2-7; weak D call: TRBD1 (5 bases). V dropped 2 bases and J dropped 5 bases, with 7 bases sitting between them. Germline CDR1 DFQATT, CDR2 SNEGSKA (reference sequence). There are 11 residues in the CDR3. CDR3 bases: TGCAGTGCTAGAAGGGGAAACGAGCAGTACTTC. Translating gives CSARRGNEQYF.

The chain combines TRBV4-3 with TRBJ2-2; 7 bases fit TRBD2. V shed 4 bases, J shed 5 bases, and the junction held 10 bases outside the gene matches. Germline CDR1 reads LGHNA; CDR2 reads YSLEER. This CDR3 spans 16 amino acids. CDR3 in amino acids: CASSRSTGGKTGELFF. The CDR3 nucleotides are TGCGCCAGCAGCCGCTCAACGGGGGGAAAGACCGGGGAGCTGTTTTTT.